This is a list of T cell receptor beta chains from one sample in a study of blood T cells in healthy people across ages. Each CDR3 protein gets one entry after TCRdb re-called the 5' RACE reads with MiXCR. The sample has about 640,000 distinct CDR3 sequences, around 54% seen once; the top ten hold 30% to 40%. The sequenced material came from blood. These receptor sequences come from a man in his fifties or sixties in good health. Both conserved end residues are part of each CDR3. A D gene is named only where the DNA matches it firmly. Rows give clone size only sometimes, using once, few, many, or a class for an expanded clone.

D	V	size	J	CDR3	DNA
TRBD2	TRBV20-1	-	TRBJ2-3	CSAREAPTSSRDTQYF	TGCAGTGCTAGAGAGGCCCCGACTAGCTCTAGGGATACGCAGTATTTT
-	TRBV7-6	-	TRBJ2-4	CASSLYSRAAQYF	TGTGCCAGCAGCTTATACTCCCGGGCAGCTCAGTACTTC
-	TRBV29-1	few	TRBJ2-3	CSVELDGTDTQYF	TGCAGCGTTGAACTTGACGGCACAGATACGCAGTATTTT
TRBD1	TRBV9	few	TRBJ2-1	CASSEQGLTVGNEQFF	TGTGCCAGCAGCGAACAGGGGTTGACGGTCGGCAATGAGCAGTTCTTC
TRBD2	TRBV6-4	-	TRBJ2-2	CATRLAENTGELFF	TGTGCCACTAGACTAGCGGAAAACACCGGGGAGCTGTTTTTT
-	TRBV12-3/TRBV12-4	-	TRBJ2-1	CASSPGLTAYNEQFF	TGTGCCAGCAGCCCGGGACTTACGGCCTACAATGAGCAGTTCTTC
-	TRBV20-1	once	TRBJ1-2	CSAIQGLVYGYTF	TGCAGTGCAATTCAGGGGCTCGTGTATGGCTACACCTTC
TRBD2	TRBV7-2	-	TRBJ2-3	CASSFGGAGTDTQYF	TGTGCCAGCAGCTTCGGGGGGGCGGGGACAGATACGCAGTATTTT
-	TRBV10-2	-	TRBJ2-1	CASSASGRVYEQFF	TGCGCCAGCAGTGCCTCCGGGCGCGTTTATGAGCAGTTCTTC
-	TRBV5-1	-	TRBJ1-1	CASSSSSTATEAFF	TGCGCCAGCAGCTCCAGCTCGACTGCCACTGAAGCTTTCTTT
TRBD2	TRBV12-3/TRBV12-4	once	TRBJ2-3	CASRLSGGRTDTQYF	TGTGCCAGCAGACTTAGCGGGGGTCGCACAGATACGCAGTATTTT
-	TRBV7-9	-	TRBJ1-1	CASSLAVGDTEAFF	TGTGCCAGCAGCTTAGCGGTGGGGGACACTGAAGCTTTCTTT
-	TRBV9	-	TRBJ2-1	CASSVQPSASEQFF	TGTGCCAGCAGCGTACAGCCCTCCGCGTCTGAGCAGTTCTTC
-	TRBV24-1	-	TRBJ2-3	CATSDLQSTDTQYF	TGTGCCACCAGTGATCTTCAAAGTACAGATACGCAGTATTTT
TRBD2	TRBV15	-	TRBJ2-1	CATSRGNGGGAVDEQFF	TGTGCCACCAGCAGAGGGAATGGCGGGGGGGCTGTCGATGAGCAGTTCTTC
TRBD1	TRBV9	-	TRBJ2-7	CASSVGDRDATTEQYF	TGTGCCAGCAGCGTAGGGGACAGGGATGCTACTACCGAGCAGTACTTC
-	TRBV5-1	few	TRBJ2-1	CASSFGRNNEQFF	TGCGCCAGCAGCTTTGGACGCAACAATGAGCAGTTCTTC
-	TRBV20-1	few	TRBJ2-7	CSAPRQDAYEQYF	TGCAGTGCCCCTAGACAGGATGCCTACGAGCAGTACTTC
TRBD1	TRBV12-3/TRBV12-4	-	TRBJ2-3	CASSLTGIVDTQYF	TGTGCCAGCAGTCTGACAGGGATTGTAGATACGCAGTATTTT
-	TRBV20-1	-	TRBJ2-7	CSARAWTGRVDEQYF	TGCAGTGCTAGAGCGTGGACAGGGAGGGTCGACGAGCAGTACTTC
-	TRBV12-3/TRBV12-4	few	TRBJ1-6	CASSPKGKDSPLHF	TGTGCCAGCAGTCCTAAGGGGAAGGATTCACCCCTCCACTTT
TRBD2	TRBV5-1	-	TRBJ2-3	CASKERGGLSTDTQYF	TGCGCCAGCAAAGAGCGGGGGGGCCTCAGCACAGATACGCAGTATTTT
TRBD1	TRBV29-1	-	TRBJ2-7	CSVVGGANRDEQYF	TGCAGCGTTGTAGGGGGCGCAAATCGTGACGAGCAGTACTTC
TRBD2	TRBV7-2	-	TRBJ2-3	CASSARGRGVDTQYF	TGTGCCAGCAGCGCCCGCGGGCGGGGGGTAGATACGCAGTATTTT
-	TRBV20-1	-	TRBJ2-5	CSAWTELQETQYF	TGCAGTGCTTGGACAGAGTTACAAGAGACCCAGTACTTC
TRBD1	TRBV5-5	-	TRBJ2-6	CASGLRTGGSGANVLTF	TGTGCCAGCGGCTTGCGGACAGGGGGCTCCGGGGCCAACGTCCTGACTTTC
-	TRBV6-2/TRBV6-3	-	TRBJ2-7	CASSYEGRRSYEQYF	TGTGCCAGCAGTTACGAGGGGCGGAGATCCTACGAGCAGTACTTC
TRBD2	TRBV5-1	few	TRBJ2-5	CASSLEASGGETQYF	TGCGCCAGCAGCTTGGAGGCTAGCGGGGGTGAGACCCAGTACTTC
TRBD2	TRBV7-9	few	TRBJ2-5	CASSFGTSVDETQYF	TGTGCCAGCAGCTTTGGGACTAGCGTAGATGAGACCCAGTACTTC
TRBD1	TRBV3-1	-	TRBJ2-3	CASSQDLGQATDTQYF	TGTGCCAGCAGCCAAGATCTAGGACAGGCCACAGATACGCAGTATTTT
-	TRBV20-1	many	TRBJ2-7	CSAKDYSQNSYEQYF	TGCAGTGCTAAAGACTACTCCCAGAACTCCTACGAGCAGTACTTC
-	TRBV29-1	-	TRBJ2-5	CSVGEGAQETQYF	TGCAGCGTTGGGGAGGGGGCTCAAGAGACCCAGTACTTC
-	TRBV12-3/TRBV12-4	-	TRBJ2-3	CASRPRGSASDTQYF	TGTGCCAGCCGCCCTAGGGGTAGCGCCTCAGATACGCAGTATTTT
-	TRBV3-1	-	TRBJ2-6	CASSQDWGAGVNVLTF	TGTGCCAGCAGCCAAGATTGGGGGGCCGGGGTCAACGTCCTGACTTTC
-	TRBV3-1	few	TRBJ2-5	CASSQPPGYETQYF	TGTGCCAGCAGCCAGCCCCCGGGGTATGAGACCCAGTACTTC
-	TRBV7-9	-	TRBJ1-1	CASSPGVEAMGAFF	TGTGCCAGCAGCCCAGGGGTGGAGGCCATGGGAGCTTTCTTT
TRBD1	TRBV3-1	-	TRBJ2-7	CASSQDRGPSYEQYF	TGTGCCAGCAGCCAAGACAGGGGGCCTTCCTACGAGCAGTACTTC
TRBD1	TRBV6-5	-	TRBJ1-1	CASNVQGATEAFF	TGTGCCAGCAACGTACAGGGGGCCACTGAAGCTTTCTTT
TRBD2	TRBV6-1	many	TRBJ2-1	CASSRTSGGAVGYEQFF	TGTGCCAGCAGTCGGACTAGCGGGGGGGCGGTAGGCTATGAGCAGTTCTTC
TRBD1	TRBV18	few	TRBJ2-5	CASSTGQAQETQYF	TGTGCCAGCTCAACGGGACAGGCCCAAGAGACCCAGTACTTC
-	TRBV20-1	-	TRBJ2-1	CSARLEANEQFF	TGCAGTGCTAGACTGGAGGCGAATGAGCAGTTCTTC
TRBD2	TRBV6-1	once	TRBJ2-1	CAAGGRAPGLMQFF	TGTGCCGCGGGGGGGCGGGCGCCCGGGTTGATGCAGTTCTTC
-	TRBV5-1	-	TRBJ1-2	CASSVGPGWNNYGYTF	TGCGCCAGCAGTGTGGGACCGGGATGGAATAACTATGGCTACACCTTC
TRBD1	TRBV27	many	TRBJ1-5	CASSTDRGNQPQHF	TGTGCCAGCAGTACGGACAGGGGGAATCAGCCCCAGCATTTT
-	TRBV7-2	few	TRBJ1-2	CASSIYPEGGYGYTF	TGTGCCAGCAGCATATACCCTGAGGGGGGGTATGGCTACACCTTC
-	TRBV6-2/TRBV6-3	-	TRBJ2-2	CASSYARELRMNTGELFF	TGTGCCAGCAGTTACGCCCGGGAACTTAGAATGAACACCGGGGAGCTGTTTTTT